This is a list of T cell receptor beta chains from one sample in a study of cytomegalovirus exposure and HLA in healthy donors. Method: immunoSEQ multiplex PCR; TCRdb's copy keeps in-frame clones and lacks some. The sample lists tens of thousands of clones, around 79% occurring once. The sample consisted of PBMCs. The receptors shown here come from a woman between 40 and 55 years old in good health and CMV-seropositive. Each CDR3 is given with its conserved first and last residue. The D gene is left open where the match is weak. The size field is filled for only some rows; it gives once, few, many or a size class.

V	J	size	D	DNA	CDR3
TRBV9	TRBJ2-2	-	TRBD2	TGTGCCAGCAGCGAGGGGCTAGCGGGAGGGAATACCGGGGAGCTGTTTTTT	CASSEGLAGGNTGELFF
TRBV9	TRBJ2-2	-	-	TGTGCCAGCAGCGTAGCCCTAGCGCATACACCCGGGGAGCTGTTTTTT	CASSVALAHTPGELFF
TRBV6-5	TRBJ1-1	few	-	TGTGCCAGCAGTTACTCTCAGGGGTTAACTTTCTTT	CASSYSQGLTFF
TRBV27	TRBJ2-6	-	TRBD1	TGTGCCAGCATGCGGACAGGCCTCTCTGGGGCCAACGTCCTGACTTTC	CASMRTGLSGANVLTF
TRBV7-2	TRBJ2-7	-	TRBD1	TGTGCCAGCAGCACGGGGACAGGGTCTCCCTACGAGCAGTACTTC	CASSTGTGSPYEQYF
TRBV29-1	TRBJ2-7	-	TRBD2	TGCAGCGTCCTCGGGACTAGCGGGAGTGGGGAGCAGTACTTC	CSVLGTSGSGEQYF
TRBV27	TRBJ2-3	-	TRBD2	TGTGCCAGCAGGAGACTAGCGGGGACAGATACGCAGTATTTT	CASRRLAGTDTQYF
TRBV4-3	TRBJ2-2	-	-	TGCGCCAGCAGCCAAGATAGCAGGACTATGGGCGGGGAGCTGTTTTTT	CASSQDSRTMGGELFF
TRBV19	TRBJ2-3	-	-	TGTGCCAGTAGTCTGACGGGAGAGCCAGATACGCAGTATTTT	CASSLTGEPDTQYF
TRBV2	TRBJ2-2	-	TRBD1	TGTGCCAGCAGACCCGGGACAGGGAGGACCGGGGAGCTGTTTTTT	CASRPGTGRTGELFF
TRBV21-1	TRBJ2-7	-	-	TGTGCCAGCAGCAAGGGGAACCGGGACAAAGTTTACGAGCAGTACTTC	CASSKGNRDKVYEQYF
TRBV7-8	TRBJ2-5	-	-	TGTGCCAGCAGCTTAGACTACGTAGAGACCCAGTACTTC	CASSLDYVETQYF
TRBV7-6	TRBJ2-7	-	-	TGTGCCAGCAGCTTAGAACTCGCCAGGGACTACGAGCAGTACTTC	CASSLELARDYEQYF
TRBV4-3	TRBJ2-7	-	TRBD1	TGCGCCAGCAGCTCGGGACAGTCCTACGAGCAGTACTTC	CASSSGQSYEQYF
TRBV4-2	TRBJ2-2	-	TRBD2	TGTGCCAGCAGCCAAGGGAAGTTCCTAGCGGGAGATGATGGACACCGGGGAGCTGTTTTT	CASSQGKFLAGDDGHRGAVF
TRBV6-4	TRBJ1-5	-	-	TGTGCCAGCAGCACTGACAGAAATCAGCCCCAGCATTTT	CASSTDRNQPQHF
TRBV5-1	TRBJ2-2	few	TRBD2	TGCGCCAGCAGCTTAATAGGCGGGAGGGCGGTCGCCGGGGAGCTGTTTTTT	CASSLIGGRAVAGELFF
TRBV6-5	TRBJ1-2	-	-	TGTGCCAGCAGTTCTGAGCGGGGGCCTGATGGCTACACCTTC	CASSSERGPDGYTF